These T cell receptor beta chains were read from a single sample in a study of blood T cell repertoires in COVID-19. Repertoires were generated with immunoSEQ multiplex PCR, while TCRdb's copy carries only in-frame clones and drops some. This repertoire shows roughly 460,000 clones, over 85% found once; its top ten account for 0.7% to 1%. The sequencing sample was made of peripheral blood. These receptors all come from a man in his late teens or twenties with COVID-19, enrolled during active disease. CDR3s include the opening cysteine and the closing phenylalanine or tryptophan. Each record gives: J gene, V gene, CDR3 protein.

>TRBJ1-2|TRBV5-6
CASSSLPQGDGYTF
>TRBJ1-4|TRBV9
CASSVRDREEKLFF
>TRBJ2-2|TRBV9
CASSVATSGSHGELFF
>TRBJ1-4|TRBV11-2
CASSLLSTKNEKLFF
>TRBJ1-5|TRBV4-1
CASSLGQGGQPQHF
>TRBJ2-5|TRBV4-1
CASSQGGTGVQETQYF
>TRBJ1-5|TRBV3-1/TRBV3-2
CASSQGDQPQHF
>TRBJ2-1|TRBV18
CASSPPPGNDEQFF
>TRBJ1-1|TRBV4-1
CASSQVHSTVRYTEAFF
>TRBJ2-3|TRBV7-9
CASSQGARNTQYF
>TRBJ2-6|TRBV11-3
CASSVRAGANVLTF
>TRBJ2-5|TRBV4-1
CASSPGLAGVETQYF
>TRBJ2-3|TRBV11-2
CASSLREGSTDTQYF
>TRBJ2-1|TRBV7-9
CASSMRAYNEQFF
>TRBJ2-3|TRBV19
CASSSWGLGEDTQYF
>TRBJ2-2|TRBV25-1
CASSPGVDTGELFF
>TRBJ2-7|TRBV5-6
CASSLSGTGDYEQYF
>TRBJ1-1|TRBV18
CASSSLGEDTEAFF
>TRBJ2-3|TRBV9
CASSVGLSTDTQYF
>TRBJ1-5|TRBV4-2
CASSQDLSVGQPQHF
>TRBJ2-3|TRBV9
CASSVTGGLTDTQYF
>TRBJ2-6|TRBV19
CASTRTGVSLLSGANVLTF
>TRBJ2-6|TRBV7-9
CASSLPGSRASGANVLTF
>TRBJ2-1|TRBV5-4
CASSLDSTYNEQFF
>TRBJ1-5|TRBV5-8
CASSVRGGQPQHF
>TRBJ2-1|TRBV27
CASSLYATGFGNEQFF
>TRBJ1-2|TRBV19
CASKEGRNYGYTF
>TRBJ2-5|TRBV18
CASSAGGGRETQYF
>TRBJ1-1|TRBV5-4
CASSSNRVMNTEAFF
>TRBJ1-2|TRBV2
CASSPPGYGYTF
>TRBJ2-3|TRBV27
CASSWSSGPRADTQYF
>TRBJ2-7|TRBV7-9
CASSLVGRTYEQYF
>TRBJ2-2|TRBV6-5
CASPKSTGYDGELFF
>TRBJ2-7|TRBV15
CATSRNTPGLAAVSYEQYF
>TRBJ2-6|TRBV2
CASSEQGANGANVLTF
>TRBJ2-7|TRBV5-4
CASSLEPSDSYEQYF
>TRBJ1-1|TRBV11-2
CASSLEAGVMNTEAFF
>TRBJ2-1|TRBV29-1
CSVDGLVNEQFF
>TRBJ2-7|TRBV12-5
CASGLVPGQGPYEQYF
>TRBJ2-1|TRBV11-2
CASIRTGISYNEQFF
>TRBJ1-4|TRBV2
CASSVGGYTNEKLFF
>TRBJ2-7|TRBV25-1
CASSEVGTGVEQYF
>TRBJ1-6|TRBV10-2
CAAGNSYNSPLHF
>TRBJ1-6|TRBV19
CASSMSGRNSPLHF
>TRBJ2-7|TRBV5-5
CASSQRTGESGEQYF
>TRBJ1-2|TRBV6-5
CASSYREVGYGYTF
>TRBJ1-2|TRBV27
CASSPWLGGSGSVDAGYTF
>TRBJ1-1|TRBV6-5
CASSGSRGGTEAFF
>TRBJ2-1|TRBV7-9
CASSLAGARNEQFF
>TRBJ1-1|TRBV30
CAWRGTGRTEAFF
>TRBJ1-2|TRBV24-1
CATQCEGINYGYTF
>TRBJ2-5|TRBV18
CASSLGLQETQYF